The rows below give T cell receptor beta chains drawn from one sample of a study of T-cell reconstitution after alpha-beta-depleted transplantation in children. TCRdb re-called the PCR reads through MiXCR, storing one row per CDR3 protein. The sample yields around 960,000 distinct CDR3 sequences, roughly 31% seen once. The sample consisted of PBMCs, mostly from graft donor cells, taken 360 days after TCRalphabeta/CD19-depleted stem cell transplant. Source of these receptors: a boy under three years old who had a stem cell transplant for SCID, so the T cells may come from the graft donor. Each CDR3 is given with its conserved first and last residue. Fields, in order: V gene, J gene, clone size, D gene, CDR3 protein, CDR3 DNA. D genes are given only for firm matches. A row's size may be missing; if present it is once, few, many or a size class.

V gene: TRBV9
J gene: TRBJ2-1
clone size: -
D gene: TRBD2
CDR3 protein: CASSTRLAGGPLDEQFF
CDR3 DNA: TGTGCCAGCAGCACCCGACTAGCGGGGGGTCCTTTGGATGAGCAGTTCTTC

V gene: TRBV7-3
J gene: TRBJ2-2
clone size: -
D gene: TRBD2
CDR3 protein: CASSQGLAGINTGELFF
CDR3 DNA: TGTGCCAGCAGCCAGGGACTAGCGGGGATCAACACCGGGGAGCTGTTTTTT

V gene: TRBV4-3
J gene: TRBJ2-2
clone size: -
D gene: TRBD1
CDR3 protein: CASSQDDRGGNTGELFF
CDR3 DNA: TGCGCCAGCAGCCAAGACGACAGGGGAGGGAACACCGGGGAGCTGTTTTTT

V gene: TRBV29-1
J gene: TRBJ1-3
clone size: few
D gene: -
CDR3 protein: CSVLTGGNTIYF
CDR3 DNA: TGCAGCGTTCTAACGGGAGGAAACACCATATATTTT

V gene: TRBV2
J gene: TRBJ2-1
clone size: few
D gene: TRBD2
CDR3 protein: CASSFTSVGQFF
CDR3 DNA: TGTGCCAGCAGTTTTACTAGCGTTGGGCAGTTCTTC

V gene: TRBV12-3/TRBV12-4
J gene: TRBJ1-1
clone size: few
D gene: -
CDR3 protein: CASSIGVLDTEAFF
CDR3 DNA: TGTGCCAGCAGTATAGGGGTCCTGGACACTGAAGCTTTCTTT

V gene: TRBV5-1
J gene: TRBJ2-3
clone size: -
D gene: -
CDR3 protein: CASSLEFADTQYF
CDR3 DNA: TGCGCCAGCAGCTTAGAGTTTGCAGATACGCAGTATTTT

V gene: TRBV5-1
J gene: TRBJ1-1
clone size: few
D gene: -
CDR3 protein: CASSPGQPKKNTEAFF
CDR3 DNA: TGCGCCAGCAGCCCCGGGCAGCCCAAAAAGAACACTGAAGCTTTCTTT

V gene: TRBV5-1
J gene: TRBJ2-3
clone size: -
D gene: TRBD1
CDR3 protein: CASSPGPQGNSTDTQYF
CDR3 DNA: TGCGCCAGCAGTCCCGGGCCACAGGGGAACAGCACAGATACGCAGTATTTT

V gene: TRBV20-1
J gene: TRBJ2-3
clone size: -
D gene: TRBD1
CDR3 protein: CSAVDRDRGTDTQYF
CDR3 DNA: TGCAGTGCCGTCGACCGGGACAGGGGCACAGATACGCAGTATTTT

V gene: TRBV20-1
J gene: TRBJ1-5
clone size: few
D gene: -
CDR3 protein: CSASTQIQPQHF
CDR3 DNA: TGCAGTGCTAGCACCCAAATCCAGCCCCAGCATTTT

V gene: TRBV9
J gene: TRBJ2-5
clone size: few
D gene: -
CDR3 protein: CASSVEGRPETQYF
CDR3 DNA: TGTGCCAGCAGCGTAGAAGGCAGGCCAGAGACCCAGTACTTC

V gene: TRBV30
J gene: TRBJ2-1
clone size: -
D gene: TRBD1
CDR3 protein: CAWSKDRGHEQFF
CDR3 DNA: TGTGCCTGGAGTAAGGACAGGGGGCATGAGCAGTTCTTC

V gene: TRBV2
J gene: TRBJ2-3
clone size: few
D gene: TRBD2
CDR3 protein: CASSPAQGLAAIDTQYF
CDR3 DNA: TGTGCCAGCAGTCCTGCTCAGGGACTAGCGGCGATAGATACGCAGTATTTT

V gene: TRBV5-1
J gene: TRBJ2-3
clone size: -
D gene: TRBD2
CDR3 protein: CASSRTGLATDTQYF
CDR3 DNA: TGCGCCAGCAGCCGTACGGGACTAGCGACAGATACGCAGTATTTT

V gene: TRBV7-9
J gene: TRBJ2-7
clone size: -
D gene: TRBD1
CDR3 protein: CASSLLGQTEPDEQYF
CDR3 DNA: TGTGCCAGCAGCTTACTGGGACAGACCGAACCTGACGAGCAGTACTTC

V gene: TRBV4-2
J gene: TRBJ1-5
clone size: -
D gene: -
CDR3 protein: CASSQGGGGTVNQPQHF
CDR3 DNA: TGTGCCAGCAGCCAAGGTGGGGGGGGCACCGTCAATCAGCCCCAGCATTTT

V gene: TRBV7-9
J gene: TRBJ2-7
clone size: few
D gene: TRBD1
CDR3 protein: CASSDPPGQIYSYEQYF
CDR3 DNA: TGTGCCAGCAGTGACCCCCCGGGACAGATATACTCCTACGAGCAGTACTTC

V gene: TRBV20-1
J gene: TRBJ1-2
clone size: few
D gene: TRBD1
CDR3 protein: CSASVWAGGGYTF
CDR3 DNA: TGCAGTGCTAGTGTCTGGGCAGGGGGTGGCTACACCTTC

V gene: TRBV5-1
J gene: TRBJ2-1
clone size: few
D gene: TRBD2
CDR3 protein: CASSWQGLDGDNEQFF
CDR3 DNA: TGCGCCAGCAGCTGGCAAGGACTAGATGGGGACAATGAGCAGTTCTTC

V gene: TRBV12-3/TRBV12-4
J gene: TRBJ2-5
clone size: -
D gene: -
CDR3 protein: CASSLNRLQEWTQYF
CDR3 DNA: TGTGCCAGCAGTTTAAATAGGCTCCAAGAGTGGACCCAGTACTTC

V gene: TRBV30
J gene: TRBJ1-1
clone size: few
D gene: -
CDR3 protein: CAWSQAPGDTEAFF
CDR3 DNA: TGTGCCTGGAGTCAGGCCCCCGGGGACACTGAAGCTTTCTTT

V gene: TRBV12-3/TRBV12-4
J gene: TRBJ2-2
clone size: few
D gene: -
CDR3 protein: CASTPGQATGELFF
CDR3 DNA: TGTGCCAGCACCCCGGGGCAGGCCACCGGGGAGCTGTTTTTT

V gene: TRBV4-3
J gene: TRBJ1-1
clone size: -
D gene: -
CDR3 protein: CGSSQEVRIMNTEAFF
CDR3 DNA: TGCGGCAGCAGCCAAGAGGTTCGGATCATGAACACTGAAGCTTTCTTT

V gene: TRBV25-1
J gene: TRBJ2-7
clone size: -
D gene: -
CDR3 protein: CASSATDGGEQYF
CDR3 DNA: TGTGCCAGCAGTGCCACAGACGGAGGCGAGCAGTACTTC

V gene: TRBV20-1
J gene: TRBJ1-5
clone size: many
D gene: -
CDR3 protein: CSARGTLNQPQHF
CDR3 DNA: TGCAGTGCTAGGGGGACACTCAATCAGCCCCAGCATTTT

V gene: TRBV12-3/TRBV12-4
J gene: TRBJ2-7
clone size: -
D gene: TRBD1
CDR3 protein: CASNLGTGGLYEQYF
CDR3 DNA: TGTGCCAGCAACCTCGGGACAGGGGGCTTGTACGAGCAGTACTTC